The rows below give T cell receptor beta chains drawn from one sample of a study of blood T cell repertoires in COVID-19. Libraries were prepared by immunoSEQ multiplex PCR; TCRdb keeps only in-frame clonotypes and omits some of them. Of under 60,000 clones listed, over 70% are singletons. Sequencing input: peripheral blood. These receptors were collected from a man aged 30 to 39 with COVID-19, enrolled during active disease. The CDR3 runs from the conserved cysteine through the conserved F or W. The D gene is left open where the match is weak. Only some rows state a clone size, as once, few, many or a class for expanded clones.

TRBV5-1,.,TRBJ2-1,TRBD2,TGCGCCAGCAGCTTGGGGATTAGTAGCGGGAGAACGGCAAATGAGCAGTTCTTC,CASSLGISSGRTANEQFF
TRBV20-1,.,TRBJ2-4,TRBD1,TGCAGTGCCAGACAGGGAAACATTCAGTACTTC,CSARQGNIQYF
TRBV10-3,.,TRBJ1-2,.,TGTGCCATCAGTGGGACTTCTCGGAGTGGCTACACCTTC,CAISGTSRSGYTF
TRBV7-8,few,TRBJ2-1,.,TGTGCCAGCAGCTGGGGGGGGCTATACAATGAGCAGTTCTTC,CASSWGGLYNEQFF
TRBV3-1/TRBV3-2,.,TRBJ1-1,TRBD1,TGTGCCAGCAGCCCCCAGGGGGCCACTGAAGCTTTCTTT,CASSPQGATEAFF
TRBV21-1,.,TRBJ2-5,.,TGTGCCAGCAGCAAAACGGCGCGGCGGGAGGATAGGGTCCAAGAGACCCAGTACTTC,CASSKTARREDRVQETQYF
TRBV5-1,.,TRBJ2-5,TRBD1,TGCGCCAGCAGCCGAATTGCGCCAGGACAGGGGGCCCCCCCGTACCAAGAGACCCAGTACTTC,CASSRIAPGQGAPPYQETQYF
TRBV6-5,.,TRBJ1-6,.,TGTGCCAGCAGCCTGGACAGACCATATTCACCCCTCCACTTT,CASSLDRPYSPLHF
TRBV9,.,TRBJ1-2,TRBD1,TGTGCCAGCAGCGCTAGTAACAGGGGGCCCGGCTACACCTTC,CASSASNRGPGYTF
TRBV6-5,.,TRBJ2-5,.,TGTGCCAGCAGTCAACAACTAGCTACGGAGACCCAGTACTTC,CASSQQLATETQYF
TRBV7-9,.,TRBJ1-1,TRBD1,TGTGCCAGCAGCCAGAGAGATACAACAGGGGCCCACACTGAAGCTTTCTTT,CASSQRDTTGAHTEAFF
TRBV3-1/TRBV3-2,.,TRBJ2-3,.,TGTGCCAGCAGCCAAAACCCACAGGGCACAGATACGCAGTATTTT,CASSQNPQGTDTQYF
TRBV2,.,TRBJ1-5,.,TGTGCCAGCAGACAGGGAGAACAGCCCCAGCATTTT,CASRQGEQPQHF
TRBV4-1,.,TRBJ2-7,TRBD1,TGCGCCAGCAGCCAAGCAAATGACAGGGGTTACGAGCAGTACTTC,CASSQANDRGYEQYF
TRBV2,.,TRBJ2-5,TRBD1,TGTGCCAGCACCCTAGGGGGACAGCCCCAAGAGACCCAGTACTTC,CASTLGGQPQETQYF
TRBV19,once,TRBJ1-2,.,TGTGCCACTAAGGGGTCGCAGGGTCCCGCGGGCTACACCTTC,CATKGSQGPAGYTF
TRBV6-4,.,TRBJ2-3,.,TGTGCCAGCAGGGAAACTGAGGGAAGCACAGATACGCAGTATTTT,CASRETEGSTDTQYF
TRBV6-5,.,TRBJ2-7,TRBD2,TGTGCCAGCAGTTATAGCGGGAAATCCTACGAGCAGTACTTC,CASSYSGKSYEQYF
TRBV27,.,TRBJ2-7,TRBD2,TGTGCCAGCAGTCCCCGCAGTAGCGGGGGTCTTCCTTCCTACGAGCAGTACTTC,CASSPRSSGGLPSYEQYF
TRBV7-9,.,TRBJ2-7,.,TGTGCCAGCAGCACCGTTGCTCTCGGCGAGCAGTACTTC,CASSTVALGEQYF
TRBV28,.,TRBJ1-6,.,TGTGCCAGCGAGGACAGATCTAATTCACCCCTCCACTTT,CASEDRSNSPLHF
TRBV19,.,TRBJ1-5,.,TGTGCCAGTAGTATTACAGGGTATAGCAATCAGCCCCAGCATTTT,CASSITGYSNQPQHF
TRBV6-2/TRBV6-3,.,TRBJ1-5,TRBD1,TGTGCCAGCAGTTATCCCCCCACCGGGACAGGGGGCGCGCGGCAGCCCCAGCATTTT,CASSYPPTGTGGARQPQHF
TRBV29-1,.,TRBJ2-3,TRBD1,TGCAGCGTTGAAGATCACGGGGACAGATACACAGATACGCAGTATTTT,CSVEDHGDRYTDTQYF
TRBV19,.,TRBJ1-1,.,TGTGCCAGTAGCCCATCCAGAACGTACGGGAGGGAAGCTTTCTTT,CASSPSRTYGREAFF
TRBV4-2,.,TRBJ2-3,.,TGTGCCAGCAGCCCCCGAGGAGAGGAGGGCACAGATACGCAGTATTTT,CASSPRGEEGTDTQYF
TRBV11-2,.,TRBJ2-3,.,TGTGCCAGCAGCTTAGCTAGCTATGTAGATACGCAGTATTTT,CASSLASYVDTQYF
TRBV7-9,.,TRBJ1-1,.,TGTGCCAGCAGCTTGGCGGGAGGGCTAGACACTGAAGCTTTCTTT,CASSLAGGLDTEAFF
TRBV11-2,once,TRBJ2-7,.,TGTGCCAGCAGCCTACAGGGTTCTCTCTACGAGCAGTACTTC,CASSLQGSLYEQYF
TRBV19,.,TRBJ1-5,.,TGTGCCAGTAGTGCACAGGGATCCCTGTATCAGCCCCAGCATTTT,CASSAQGSLYQPQHF
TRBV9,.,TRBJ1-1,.,TGTGCCAGCAGCGTAGTAGTGAACACTGAAGCTTTCTTT,CASSVVVNTEAFF
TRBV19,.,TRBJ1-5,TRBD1,TGTGCCAGTAGAGGACAGGGTTTCGATCAGCCCCAGCATTTT,CASRGQGFDQPQHF
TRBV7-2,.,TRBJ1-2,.,TGTGCCAGCAGCCCAGGCTCGGTCCGGGGCTATGGCTACACCTTC,CASSPGSVRGYGYTF
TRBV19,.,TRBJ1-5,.,TGTGCCAGTAGTGTCAGGAATAGCAATCAGCCCCAGCATTTT,CASSVRNSNQPQHF
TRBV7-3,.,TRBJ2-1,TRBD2,TGTGCCAGCAGCTTCGCCACCGGGACTAGCGGGAGAGGTGAGCAGTTCTTC,CASSFATGTSGRGEQFF
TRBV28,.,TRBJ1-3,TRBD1,TGTGCCAGCAGTCTCTCCGGGACAGCCTCTGGAAACACCATATATTTT,CASSLSGTASGNTIYF
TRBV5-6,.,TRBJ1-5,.,TGTGCCAGCAGGGCTGGCAATCAGCCCCAGCATTTT,CASRAGNQPQHF
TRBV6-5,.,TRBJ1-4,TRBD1,TGTGCCAGCAGTTACAGGGGGCATAATGAAAAACTGTTTTTT,CASSYRGHNEKLFF
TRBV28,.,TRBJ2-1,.,TGTGCCAGCAGTTTTTCTCTCGGTGAGCAGTTCTTC,CASSFSLGEQFF
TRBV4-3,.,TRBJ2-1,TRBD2,TGCGCCAGCAGCCAAGTGCACCGGCTAGGCGGGAGGATTAGGCCCTACAATGAGCAGTTCTTC,CASSQVHRLGGRIRPYNEQFF
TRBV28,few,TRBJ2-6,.,TGTGCCAGCACCTCACATGGGGCCAACGTCCTGACTTTC,CASTSHGANVLTF
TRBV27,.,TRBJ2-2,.,TGTGCCAGCAGTTTATCTCGACTACCGTCGAACACCGGGGAGCTGTTTTTT,CASSLSRLPSNTGELFF
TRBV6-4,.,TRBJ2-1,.,TGTGCCAGCAGTGGGGAGTTTGGTGGGGAGCAGTTCTTC,CASSGEFGGEQFF
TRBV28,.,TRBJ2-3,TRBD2,TGTGCCAGCAGCCTAGGGACTAGCAGGTTCACAGATACGCAGTATTTT,CASSLGTSRFTDTQYF
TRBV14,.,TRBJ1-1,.,TGTGCCAGCAGGAGGAACGGCGGCCCGAACACTGAAGCTTTCTTT,CASRRNGGPNTEAFF
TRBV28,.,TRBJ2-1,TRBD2,TGTGCCAGCAGTTCCCTAGCGGGATCATCCTACAATGAGCAGTTCTTC,CASSSLAGSSYNEQFF
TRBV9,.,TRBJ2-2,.,TGTGCCAGCAGCGTAGCTAGGTCCAAACGTTTGAACACCGGGGAGCTGTTTTTT,CASSVARSKRLNTGELFF
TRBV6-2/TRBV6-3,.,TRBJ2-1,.,TGTGCCAGCAGCCAGACAGAATACAATGAGCAGTTCTTC,CASSQTEYNEQFF
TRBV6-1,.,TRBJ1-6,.,TGTGCCAGCAGTGATCCAACAGGGAACCGTTCACCCCTCCACTTT,CASSDPTGNRSPLHF
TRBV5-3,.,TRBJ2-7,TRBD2,TGTGCCAGAAGCCGCCCCGGACTAGCCGCCTACGAGCAGTACTTC,CARSRPGLAAYEQYF
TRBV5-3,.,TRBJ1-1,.,TGTGCCAGGGGTAGCAACACTGAAGCTTTCTTT,CARGSNTEAFF
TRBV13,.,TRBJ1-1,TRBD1,TGTGCCAGCAGCCCCAGACCTGGACAGGGGAACACTGAAGCTTTCTTT,CASSPRPGQGNTEAFF
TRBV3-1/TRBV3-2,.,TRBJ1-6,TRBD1,TGTGCCAGCAGGACCGGGACAGTGAATAATTCACCCCTCCACTTT,CASRTGTVNNSPLHF
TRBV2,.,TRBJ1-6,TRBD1,TGTGCCAGCAGTGAAAGGGCAGGGGGCCATTCACCCCTCCACTTT,CASSERAGGHSPLHF
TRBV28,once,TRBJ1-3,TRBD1,TGTGCCAGCAATCAGGGACAGAGAAGAAACACCATATATTTT,CASNQGQRRNTIYF